A selection of T cell receptor beta chains follows, all from one sample in a study of Graves' ophthalmopathy and Graves' hyperthyroidism. TCRdb re-analysed the multiplex PCR reads in MiXCR, keeping a single row per CDR3 protein. This table has hundreds of thousands of distinct CDR3 sequences, 20% to 25% appearing once. Sample: peripheral blood. The receptors were gathered from a woman between 18 and 29 years old with stable Graves' hyperthyroidism. CDR3s include the opening cysteine and the closing phenylalanine or tryptophan.

J	V	CDR3
TRBJ2-5	TRBV28	CASSRADRGLRETQYF
TRBJ2-2	TRBV29-1	CSVGGSGSFGELFF
TRBJ1-1	TRBV6-5	CASSLTYDTTEAFF
TRBJ1-1	TRBV4-1	CASSQEEARRRYTEAFF
TRBJ2-7	TRBV6-5	CASSSGGYQYF
TRBJ2-5	TRBV7-2	CASSAGDQETQYF
TRBJ2-7	TRBV10-2	CASSESNYEQYF
TRBJ2-5	TRBV2	CASSDRGVQETQYF
TRBJ2-5	TRBV12-3/TRBV12-4	CASSLRTSSGETQYF
TRBJ2-5	TRBV20-1	CSAITAYQETQYF
TRBJ2-5	TRBV28	CASSLLAGGQETQYF
TRBJ2-5	TRBV12-3/TRBV12-4	CASRPGYHETQYF
TRBJ2-2	TRBV6-1	CASSALLAGGDTGELFF
TRBJ1-1	TRBV15	CATSRDAVSARQTEIYTEAFF
TRBJ1-2	TRBV29-1	CSVKGAMEDYGYTF
TRBJ2-2	TRBV9	CASSASSKNTGELFF
TRBJ2-7	TRBV30	CAWSGGHGPYEQYF
TRBJ1-2	TRBV11-2	CASSPRAGTGAWGYTF
TRBJ1-2	TRBV11-1	CASSPTGTGGAIYGYTF
TRBJ1-6	TRBV20-1	CSARDVQGDSSPLHF
TRBJ1-5	TRBV12-3/TRBV12-4	CASSLAQGHQPQHF
TRBJ2-1	TRBV12-3/TRBV12-4	CASSLNNFWGEQFF
TRBJ2-2	TRBV6-5	CASGSFPGELFF
TRBJ2-7	TRBV27	CASTPVGAAYEQYF
TRBJ2-4	TRBV29-1	CSGQGRGIKYF
TRBJ2-7	TRBV6-2/TRBV6-3	CASSYSATAAGTSYEQYF
TRBJ2-7	TRBV5-1	CASSLTTGGDEQYF
TRBJ1-1	TRBV6-2/TRBV6-3	CASTSRVRINTEAFF
TRBJ1-2	TRBV7-2	CASSLTTRLGGRSYGYTF
TRBJ1-2	TRBV27	CASSLSFGQGYGYTF
TRBJ2-5	TRBV6-2/TRBV6-3	CASSYRLAGSETQYF
TRBJ2-7	TRBV11-2	CASSNHRTSGRGREQYF
TRBJ2-7	TRBV6-5	CASSHPPSGGPYEQYF
TRBJ1-6	TRBV6-5	CASSYSGTDSYSLHF
TRBJ2-7	TRBV5-1	CASSLEGLGSYEQYF
TRBJ2-5	TRBV12-3/TRBV12-4	CASNLARHAWGLEETQYF
TRBJ2-7	TRBV12-3/TRBV12-4	CASSLAGGADYEQYF
TRBJ2-7	TRBV11-2	CASSLEPGTINEQYF
TRBJ2-5	TRBV7-2	CASSSLGLAEIQYF
TRBJ2-7	TRBV10-3	CAIKQSDGYEQYF
TRBJ2-4	TRBV6-1	CASRAGGPQNIQYF
TRBJ2-5	TRBV15	CATSRPGGWETQYF
TRBJ1-3	TRBV6-2/TRBV6-3	CASSYSKGRGQAGNTIYF
TRBJ2-5	TRBV6-2/TRBV6-3	CASSRPAGSIQETQYF
TRBJ1-2	TRBV6-1	CASSEAWQNYGYTF
TRBJ1-1	TRBV12-3/TRBV12-4	CASSHSSLLNTEAFF
TRBJ2-5	TRBV20-1	CSARATGVRETQYF
TRBJ2-2	TRBV7-2	CASSSPASGPGELFF
TRBJ1-1	TRBV27	CASSSWDVNTEAFF
TRBJ2-7	TRBV19	CASSRDRETYEQYF
TRBJ1-1	TRBV4-1	CASSQEETGGSSEAFF
TRBJ1-6	TRBV30	CAWGREGSPLHF
TRBJ1-5	TRBV19	CASSIGLGGSQPQHF
TRBJ1-2	TRBV2	CASVLQGPNYGYTF
TRBJ2-7	TRBV12-3/TRBV12-4	CASSPPGLAYEQYF
TRBJ1-1	TRBV30	CAWRLDNSEAFF
TRBJ2-7	TRBV27	CASSLSGQGDSYEQYF
TRBJ2-5	TRBV7-2	CASTRTGKETQYF
TRBJ1-5	TRBV28	CASSSGQGWGQPQHF
TRBJ2-5	TRBV7-2	CASSEGTGPQETQYF